The present TCR beta chain was sequenced within a study of CD8 T cells in ankylosing spondylitis. Findings and limits, study-wide: There was a TCR beta motif, made of 7 to 9 highly homologous variants, that appeared characteristic of ankylosing spondylitis blood. The clones that were linked to disease were reported to be significantly enriched in matched synovial fluid samples from ankylosing spondylitis patients.

TCR beta libraries were made by quantitative 5'-RACE with molecular barcodes. TCRdb processed the 5' RACE reads anew with MiXCR; each CDR3 protein has one entry. The table includes some 140,000 distinct CDR3 sequences, approximately 9.2% detected once. The CDR3 runs 20 residues. CDR1 and CDR2 from the germline V gene are MNHEY and SVGEGT. Trimming at V came to 3 bases and at J to 1 base, leaving 12 bases not matched to a gene. This clonotype appeared a few times. Its specificity is unknown. The chain carries TRBV6-2 or TRBV6-3 and TRBJ2-4, with 13 bases fitting TRBD2. Sequences were obtained from synovial fluid, either unsorted or a sorted T cell fraction (not recorded which). The clonotype originates from a male donor with ankylosing spondylitis. CDR3 sequence (DNA): TGTGCCAGCAGTTATCGAGGCACTAGCGGGAGGGCCAACGCCAAAAACATTCAGTACTTC. It is translated as CASSYRGTSGRANAKNIQYF.